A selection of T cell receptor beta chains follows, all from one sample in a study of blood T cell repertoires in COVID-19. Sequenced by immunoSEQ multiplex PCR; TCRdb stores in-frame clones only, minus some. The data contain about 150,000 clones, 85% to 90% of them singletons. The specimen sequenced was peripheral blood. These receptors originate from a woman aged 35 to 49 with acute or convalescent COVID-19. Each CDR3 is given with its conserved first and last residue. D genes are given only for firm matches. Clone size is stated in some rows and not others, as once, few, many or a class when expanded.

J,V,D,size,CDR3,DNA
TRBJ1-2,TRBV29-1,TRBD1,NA,CSAYRGVEEGYTF,TGCAGCGCCTACAGGGGGGTAGAGGAGGGCTACACCTTC
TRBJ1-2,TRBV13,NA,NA,CASSLGRSSGYGYTF,TGTGCCAGCAGCTTAGGCCGATCCTCCGGGTATGGCTACACCTTC
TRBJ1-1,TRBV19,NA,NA,CASSMDYNTEAFF,TGTGCCAGTAGTATGGACTACAACACTGAAGCTTTCTTT
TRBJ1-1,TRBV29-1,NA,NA,CSVEDFGVRGTEAFF,TGCAGCGTTGAAGATTTCGGGGTTAGAGGTACTGAAGCTTTCTTT
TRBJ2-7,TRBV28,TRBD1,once,CASSLPGQNHYEQYF,TGTGCCAGCAGCCTCCCGGGACAGAACCATTACGAGCAGTACTTC
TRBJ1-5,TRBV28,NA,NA,CASSLSGVSNQPQHF,TGTGCCAGCAGTTTGTCAGGCGTAAGCAATCAGCCCCAGCATTTT
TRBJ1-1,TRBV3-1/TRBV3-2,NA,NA,CASSQDGVSTEAFF,TGTGCCAGCAGCCAAGACGGGGTGAGCACTGAAGCTTTCTTT
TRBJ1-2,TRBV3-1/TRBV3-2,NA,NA,CASSQDWGGTYGYTF,TGTGCCAGCAGCCAAGATTGGGGGGGCACCTATGGCTACACCTTC
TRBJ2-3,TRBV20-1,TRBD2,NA,CSASIPSGRTDTQYF,TGCAGTGCTAGTATTCCTAGCGGCCGCACAGATACGCAGTATTTT
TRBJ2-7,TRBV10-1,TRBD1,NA,CASSETRTGYEQYF,TGCGCCAGCAGTGAGACCCGGACAGGGTACGAGCAGTACTTC
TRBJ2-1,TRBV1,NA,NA,CTSSQDRFAVAGSINEQFF,TGCACCAGCAGCCAAGATCGATTTGCCGTTGCGGGGTCGATTAATGAGCAGTTCTTC
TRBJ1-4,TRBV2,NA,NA,CASSAQVEEKLFF,TGTGCCAGCAGTGCGCAGGTGGAAGAAAAACTGTTTTTT
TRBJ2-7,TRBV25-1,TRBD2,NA,CASTLAGGPGEQYF,TGTGCCAGCACTCTAGCGGGAGGGCCGGGCGAGCAGTACTTC
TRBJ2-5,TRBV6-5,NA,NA,CASSYRLIETQYF,TGTGCCAGCAGTTACCGACTCATAGAGACCCAGTACTTC
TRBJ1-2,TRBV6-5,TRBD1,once,CASSRGQGRGYGYTF,TGTGCCAGCAGTAGGGGACAGGGCAGAGGCTATGGCTACACCTTC
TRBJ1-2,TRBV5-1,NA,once,CASSLARTEVYGYTF,TGCGCCAGCAGCTTGGCTCGGACAGAGGTTTATGGCTACACCTTC
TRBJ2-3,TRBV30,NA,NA,CAWTLGDWVSDTQYF,TGTGCCTGGACCTTAGGCGACTGGGTATCAGATACGCAGTATTTT
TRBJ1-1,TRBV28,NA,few,CASSPPRGATEAFF,TGTGCCAGCAGTCCTCCAAGGGGCGCCACTGAAGCTTTCTTT
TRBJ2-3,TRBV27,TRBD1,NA,CASSFGQGFYTQYF,TGTGCCAGCAGTTTTGGACAGGGTTTTTATACGCAGTATTTT
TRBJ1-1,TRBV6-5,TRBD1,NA,CASSYDRAGTEAFF,TGTGCCAGCAGTTACGACAGGGCGGGCACTGAAGCTTTCTTT
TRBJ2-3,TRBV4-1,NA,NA,CASSHVATRTGTDTQYF,TGCGCCAGCAGCCATGTCGCTACGAGGACGGGGACAGATACGCAGTATTTT
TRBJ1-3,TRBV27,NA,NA,CASSLSSVTGNTIYF,TGTGCCAGCAGTTTATCTTCAGTAACTGGAAACACCATATATTTT
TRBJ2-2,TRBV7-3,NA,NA,CASRPSPPTGELFF,TGTGCCAGCAGACCGAGCCCCCCCACCGGGGAGCTGTTTTTT
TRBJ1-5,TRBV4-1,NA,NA,CASSQGGGRALGQPQHF,TGCGCCAGCAGCCAAGGGGGAGGGAGGGCCTTAGGTCAGCCCCAGCATTTT
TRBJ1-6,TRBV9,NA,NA,CASSPRGYNSPLHF,TGTGCCAGCAGCCCCAGAGGTTATAATTCACCCCTCCACTTT
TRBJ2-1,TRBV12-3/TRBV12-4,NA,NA,CASSVGGLNEQFF,TGTGCCAGCAGTGTTGGAGGCCTCAATGAGCAGTTCTTC
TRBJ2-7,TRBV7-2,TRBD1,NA,CASSRPTGNEQYF,TGTGCCAGCAGCCGACCGACAGGGAACGAGCAGTACTTC
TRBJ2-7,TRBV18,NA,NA,CASSIWQSYEQYF,TGTGCCAGCTCAATCTGGCAGTCCTACGAGCAGTACTTC
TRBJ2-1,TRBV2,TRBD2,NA,CASSEIAGINNEQFF,TGTGCCAGCAGTGAAATAGCGGGGATAAACAATGAGCAGTTCTTC
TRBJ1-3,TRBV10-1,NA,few,CASSGGEGLGGHTIYF,TGCGCCAGCAGTGGAGGTGAGGGACTAGGGGGTCACACCATATATTTT
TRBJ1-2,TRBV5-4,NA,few,CASSLSTWPPGNYGYTF,TGTGCCAGCAGCTTGTCGACGTGGCCCCCCGGGAACTATGGCTACACCTTC
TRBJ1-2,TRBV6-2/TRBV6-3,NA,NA,CASSLGARYGYTF,TGTGCCAGCAGTCTGGGGGCACGATATGGCTACACCTTC
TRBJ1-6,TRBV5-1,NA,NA,CASSLAGDSPLHF,TGCGCCAGCAGCTTGGCCGGTGATTCACCCCTCCACTTT
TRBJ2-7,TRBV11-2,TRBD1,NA,CASSATGGTSRSF,TGTGCCAGCAGCGCGACAGGGGGCACGTCTCGGAGCTTC
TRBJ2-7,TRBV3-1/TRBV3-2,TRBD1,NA,CASSPRQGSYEQYF,TGTGCCAGCAGCCCACGACAGGGTTCCTACGAGCAGTACTTC
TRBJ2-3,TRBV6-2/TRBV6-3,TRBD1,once,CASSDRGPDTQYF,TGTGCCAGCAGCGACAGGGGCCCAGATACGCAGTATTTT
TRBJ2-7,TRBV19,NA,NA,CASSILRETRHEQYF,TGTGCCAGTAGTATCTTGAGGGAGACCCGCCACGAGCAGTACTTC
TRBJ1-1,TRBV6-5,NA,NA,CASVPSAEAFF,TGTGCCAGCGTTCCTTCAGCTGAAGCTTTCTTT
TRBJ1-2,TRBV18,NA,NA,CASSPLEEKQGLGDYGYTF,TGTGCCAGCTCACCACTGGAGGAAAAACAGGGATTGGGGGACTATGGCTACACCTTC
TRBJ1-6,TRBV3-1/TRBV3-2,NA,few,CASSPRQADNSPLHF,TGTGCCAGCAGCCCTAGACAGGCAGATAATTCACCCCTCCACTTT
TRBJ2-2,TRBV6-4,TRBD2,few,CASSEASGSAGELFF,TGTGCCAGCAGTGAAGCTAGCGGGAGTGCCGGGGAGCTGTTTTTT
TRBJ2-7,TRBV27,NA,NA,CASRDSYEQYF,TGTGCCAGCAGGGACAGCTACGAGCAGTACTTC
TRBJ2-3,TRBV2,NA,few,CASNLGATDTQYF,TGTGCCAGCAATTTGGGGGCCACAGATACGCAGTATTTT
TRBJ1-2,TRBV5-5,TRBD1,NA,CASSFQGQGVEGYTF,TGTGCCAGCAGCTTCCAAGGACAGGGGGTTGAGGGCTACACCTTC
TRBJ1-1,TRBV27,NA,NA,CASREREATEAFF,TGTGCCAGCAGAGAACGAGAGGCCACTGAAGCTTTCTTT
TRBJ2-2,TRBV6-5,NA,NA,CASSYILAASTGELFF,TGTGCCAGCAGTTACATATTAGCGGCTTCCACCGGGGAGCTGTTTTTT
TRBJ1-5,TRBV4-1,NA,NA,CASVPRPGVNQPQHF,TGCGCCAGCGTACCTCGACCGGGGGTCAATCAGCCCCAGCATTTT
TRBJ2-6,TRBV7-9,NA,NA,CATGMAGANVLTF,TGTGCCACAGGGATGGCTGGGGCCAACGTCCTGACTTTC
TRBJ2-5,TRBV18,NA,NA,CASSPTLQETQYF,TGTGCCAGCTCACCAACTTTACAAGAGACCCAGTACTTC
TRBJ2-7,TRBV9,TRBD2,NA,CASSVGVASGSYEQYF,TGTGCCAGCAGCGTAGGGGTGGCTAGCGGATCCTACGAGCAGTACTTC
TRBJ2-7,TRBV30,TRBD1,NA,CAWSWRTGVLRTFF,TGTGCCTGGAGTTGGAGAACAGGGGTCCTCCGTACTTTCTTC
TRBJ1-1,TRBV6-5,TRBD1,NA,CASSLQGADTEAFF,TGTGCCAGCAGTTTACAGGGGGCGGACACTGAAGCTTTCTTT
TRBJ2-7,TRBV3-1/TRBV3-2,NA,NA,CASSRAGRLGSYEQYF,TGTGCCAGCAGCCGAGCTGGCAGGTTGGGTTCGTACGAGCAGTACTTC
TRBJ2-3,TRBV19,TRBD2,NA,CASSPGTSSTDTQYF,TGTGCCAGTAGTCCTGGGACTAGCAGCACAGATACGCAGTATTTT